Listed below are T cell receptor beta chains from one sample, sequenced in a study of blood T cell repertoires in COVID-19. The repertoire was sequenced with immunoSEQ multiplex PCR; TCRdb's copy has only in-frame clones and lacks some. The sample yields approximately 240,000 clones, around four fifths seen once. The material sequenced was peripheral blood. These receptors were taken from a woman aged 55-69 years with active or convalescent COVID-19. Each CDR3 is given with its conserved first and last residue. A D gene is named only where the DNA matches it firmly. Expanded clones get a size class; other rows say once, few or many, or leave the size out.

TRBV19	TRBD2	-	TRBJ2-1	TGTGCCAGTACCGTAACTAGCGTTAGGAATGAGCAGTTCTTC	CASTVTSVRNEQFF
TRBV14	-	-	TRBJ1-1	TGTGCCAGCAGCCTTGGGCACCCGAACACTGAAGCTTTCTTT	CASSLGHPNTEAFF
TRBV5-5	-	-	TRBJ2-2	TGTGCCAGCAGCTTTCAGCGGCTAACCGGGGAGCTGTTTTTT	CASSFQRLTGELFF
TRBV6-1	-	-	TRBJ2-7	TGTGCCAGCAGTGAATATCGCGGTGCGTCCTACGAGCAGTACTTC	CASSEYRGASYEQYF
TRBV7-8	-	-	TRBJ1-2	TGTGCCAGCAGCTTAGACGGACAAAGCAACTATGGCTACACCTTC	CASSLDGQSNYGYTF
TRBV19	TRBD1	once	TRBJ1-1	TGTGCCAGTAGTAAACAGGGGGGCGCTTTCTTT	CASSKQGGAFF
TRBV7-2	-	-	TRBJ1-3	TGTGCCAGCAGCTCCGAACAGGGATCTGGAAACACCATATATTTT	CASSSEQGSGNTIYF
TRBV19	TRBD2	-	TRBJ2-3	TGTGCCAGTAGTCCCCTCCTAGGCGGGGGGGCCTCAGATACGCAGTATTTT	CASSPLLGGGASDTQYF
TRBV9	TRBD2	-	TRBJ2-3	TGTGCCAGCAGCGAGGGTACTAGCGGGAATACAGATACGCAGTATTTT	CASSEGTSGNTDTQYF
TRBV5-8	TRBD2	-	TRBJ2-1	TGTGCCAGCAACCCTAGCGGGGGCTATCTTGAGCAGTTCTTC	CASNPSGGYLEQFF
TRBV6-5	TRBD1	-	TRBJ2-7	TGTGCCAGCAGTTACTATGGGACAGGGCTGGGTGAGCAGTACTTC	CASSYYGTGLGEQYF
TRBV5-1	-	-	TRBJ1-1	TGCGCCAGCAGCCTAGGGACACAGGGTGAAGCTTTCTTT	CASSLGTQGEAFF
TRBV6-2/TRBV6-3	TRBD1	-	TRBJ2-1	TGTGCCAGCAGTTCCTGGACAGGCGGTGAGCAGTTCTTC	CASSSWTGGEQFF
TRBV18	-	few	TRBJ1-1	TGTGCCAGCTCATCGCGACAGAACACTGAAGCTTTCTTT	CASSSRQNTEAFF
TRBV24-1	-	-	TRBJ2-7	TGTGCCACCAGTGATTTTGGCTTCTCCTACGAGCAGTACTTC	CATSDFGFSYEQYF
TRBV3-1/TRBV3-2	TRBD2	-	TRBJ2-5	TGTGCCAGCAGCCAAGTAGCGGGAGTTAAAAAGACCCAGTACTTC	CASSQVAGVKKTQYF
TRBV27	TRBD1	-	TRBJ1-2	TGTGCCAGCAGTTTAACCGGGACAGGGGTTGGCTACACCTTC	CASSLTGTGVGYTF
TRBV11-1	-	-	TRBJ2-4	TGTGCCAGCAGCTTGGAAGGGACTTCAGCCAAAAACATTCAGTACTTC	CASSLEGTSAKNIQYF
TRBV7-9	-	-	TRBJ2-3	TGTGCCAGCAGCTTAGTGACCCGGGACAAATGGTTAGATACGCAGTATTTT	CASSLVTRDKWLDTQYF
TRBV28	-	-	TRBJ2-1	TGTGCCAGCAGTTTAGGAGGGGTGAATGAGCAGTTCTTC	CASSLGGVNEQFF
TRBV5-6	-	few	TRBJ2-2	TGTGCCAGCACCAGGAACGGGGAGCTGTTTTTT	CASTRNGELFF
TRBV5-6	TRBD2	-	TRBJ2-5	TGTGCCAGCAGCCCTGGACTAGCGGGGGCCCGAAGGGAGACCCAGTACTTC	CASSPGLAGARRETQYF
TRBV19	-	-	TRBJ2-2	TGTGCCAGTAGTACGGACAGAGGAACATTATTCTCCGGGGAGCTGTTTTTT	CASSTDRGTLFSGELFF
TRBV5-4	TRBD1	-	TRBJ2-7	TGTGCCAGCAGCTTGGGCCCGGGACAGGCCTACGAGCAGTACTTC	CASSLGPGQAYEQYF
TRBV6-5	-	-	TRBJ2-2	TGTGCCAGCAGTTACCGGGCGGGAACCGGGGAGCTGTTTTTT	CASSYRAGTGELFF
TRBV3-1/TRBV3-2	TRBD2	-	TRBJ2-3	TGTGCCAGCAGCCCGGGACTAGCGGGAGGTACAGATACGCAGTATTTT	CASSPGLAGGTDTQYF
TRBV6-5	TRBD1	-	TRBJ2-1	TGTGCCAGCAGGACGGACAGGGGGAAGTACAATGAGCAGTTCTTC	CASRTDRGKYNEQFF
TRBV7-2	TRBD2	-	TRBJ2-3	TGTGCCAGCAGCTTAGTCCCGCGGGGGGGCACAGATACGCAGTATTTT	CASSLVPRGGTDTQYF
TRBV7-9	TRBD1	-	TRBJ1-2	TGTGCCAGCAGCTTAGGACCGGGACAGGGACATGGCTACACCTTC	CASSLGPGQGHGYTF
TRBV10-3	TRBD1	-	TRBJ2-1	TGTGCCATCAGTAGGGCTCGAGGGACCGGACAGGGTAGACCCTACAATGAGCAGTTCTTC	CAISRARGTGQGRPYNEQFF
TRBV29-1	-	-	TRBJ2-2	TGCAGCGCCGGCGACAGGCTCGAGGGAGAGCTGTTTTTT	CSAGDRLEGELFF
TRBV5-1	TRBD2	once	TRBJ2-7	TGCGCCAGCAGCTTGGCCCAGGGAGGGAGGAGCTCCTACGAGCAGTACTTC	CASSLAQGGRSSYEQYF
TRBV5-5	TRBD1	-	TRBJ1-6	TGTGCCAGCAGCTGGGGGGACAGGGGGAATTCACCCCTCCACTTT	CASSWGDRGNSPLHF
TRBV4-1	TRBD1	-	TRBJ1-6	TGCGCCAGCAGCCAAGGGGGGACAGGGTCGGGTTCACCCCTCCACTTT	CASSQGGTGSGSPLHF
TRBV10-2	TRBD2	-	TRBJ2-3	TGCGCCAGCACTAGCGGTAGCTCCACAGATACGCAGTATTTT	CASTSGSSTDTQYF
TRBV28	-	-	TRBJ2-7	TGTGCCACGGGGGAGGATCTCTACGAGCAGTACTTC	CATGEDLYEQYF
TRBV12-3/TRBV12-4	TRBD1	-	TRBJ1-1	TGTGCCAGCAGTCCCCCCAGGGGGGCTGAAGCTTTCTTT	CASSPPRGAEAFF
TRBV10-1	TRBD1	-	TRBJ2-1	TGCGCCAGCAGTGGCGGGACAGGGAATCACAATGAGCAGTTCTTC	CASSGGTGNHNEQFF
TRBV7-9	TRBD1	-	TRBJ1-4	TGTGCCAGCAGCCTTAGCAGGACAGGGTATTTCGGAAAACTGTTTTTT	CASSLSRTGYFGKLFF
TRBV28	TRBD2	-	TRBJ2-2	TGTGCCAGCAGCTCAGCGGGGGGGCAAATCGGGGAGCTGTTTTTT	CASSSAGGQIGELFF
TRBV27	-	-	TRBJ2-2	TGTGCCAGCAGTCGGAGGGCCCCGAGCGGGGAGCTGTTTTTT	CASSRRAPSGELFF
TRBV5-1	TRBD1	-	TRBJ2-5	TGCGCCAGCAGCTTGGCATCCGGGACAGGGGTGGAGACCCAGTACTTC	CASSLASGTGVETQYF
TRBV11-3	TRBD2	-	TRBJ2-3	TGTGCCAGCAGCGATGGACAGGGGACTAGCGGGAGGGCTGATACGCAGTATTTT	CASSDGQGTSGRADTQYF
TRBV18	TRBD1	-	TRBJ1-1	TGTGCCAGCTCGCGGGACAGTGAAGCTTTCTTT	CASSRDSEAFF
TRBV28	-	-	TRBJ1-1	TGTGCCAGCAGTCCACACCCACACACTGAAGCTTTCTTT	CASSPHPHTEAFF
TRBV6-5	-	-	TRBJ1-1	TGTGCCAGCAAGAAGGACAGTAAAGCTTTCTTT	CASKKDSKAFF
TRBV5-4	TRBD2	-	TRBJ2-7	TGTGCCAGCAGCCGGGAGGCGGTGAGGGGGCAGTACTTC	CASSREAVRGQYF
TRBV9	-	-	TRBJ1-1	TGTGCCAGCAGCGTGGCCGAGGGTGGTACTGAAGCTTTCTTT	CASSVAEGGTEAFF
TRBV6-5	-	-	TRBJ1-5	TGTGCCAGCAGGGACAGAGTAAGCAATCAGCCCCAGCATTTT	CASRDRVSNQPQHF
TRBV29-1	TRBD1	-	TRBJ1-5	TGCAGCGCCTACCTCCCGGGGGGGACAGGGGGTAATCAGCCCCAGCATTTT	CSAYLPGGTGGNQPQHF
TRBV29-1	-	once	TRBJ1-1	TGCAGCGTTGAAAGTGCAGTGGACACTGAAGCTTTCTTT	CSVESAVDTEAFF
TRBV5-4	-	-	TRBJ2-5	TGTGCCAGCAGCTCGAAACAGGGTACTCAAGAGACCCAGTACTTC	CASSSKQGTQETQYF
TRBV5-6	TRBD2	-	TRBJ2-3	TGTGCCAGCAGCTTGGGTACTAGCGGGGGGTCCACAGATACGCAGTATTTT	CASSLGTSGGSTDTQYF
TRBV7-9	-	-	TRBJ1-1	TGTGCCAGCAGCTTAGTGGGGGGGTTGAACACTGAAGCTTTCTTT	CASSLVGGLNTEAFF
TRBV6-6	-	-	TRBJ2-3	TGTGCCAGCAGTCCCTCTCCCCGGGGGGCGGCGGATACGCAGTATTTT	CASSPSPRGAADTQYF
TRBV2	-	once	TRBJ1-3	TGTGCCAGCAGCCAACAAAGGGGAGGGGGGTACTCTGGAAACACCATATATTTT	CASSQQRGGGYSGNTIYF
TRBV4-1	-	-	TRBJ1-1	TGCGCCAGCAGCCAAGTGGGACGGGGGACTGAAGCTTTCTTT	CASSQVGRGTEAFF
TRBV19	-	-	TRBJ2-3	TGTGCCAGTACTAGCAGGGGTATAGATACGCAGTATTTT	CASTSRGIDTQYF
TRBV7-2	-	-	TRBJ2-1	TGTGCCAGCAGCTTTACAGGGATACATGAGCAGTTCTTC	CASSFTGIHEQFF